The 10 T cell receptor beta chains presented below share a single source sample, sequenced in a study of T cell repertoires in cytomegalovirus infection. TCRdb re-called the reads with MiXCR, one entry per CDR3 protein. The data hold about 300,000 distinct CDR3 sequences, with 9.6% observed a single time. Sequencing was carried out using PBMCs. The receptors were gathered from a human donor in good health (CMV status not recorded). Some clones in this sample may be carry-over from other donors' samples.

This clonotype appeared many times. This chain uses TRBV6-2 or TRBV6-3 with TRBJ1-2, with a weak D call TRBD1 (5 bases). Germline V gene lookup returns CDR1 MNHEY and CDR2 SVGEGT. This CDR3 is 12 amino acids long. The V end was cut by 5 bases, the J end by 3 bases, with 7 bases between. CDR3 DNA: TGTGCCAGCAGTCGGGGGTACTATGGCTACACCTTC. It translates to CASSRGYYGYTF.

Ten or more counts support this clonotype. The chain combines TRBV7-2 with TRBJ2-7; no firm D call. The CDR3 is 15 amino acids. Germline V gene lookup returns CDR1 SGHTA and CDR2 FQGNSA. V gave up 1 base and J gave up 2 bases, with 12 bases separating them. The CDR3: CASSLDAGRPYEQYV. As DNA, the CDR3 is TGTGCCAGCAGCTTAGATGCCGGCAGGCCCTACGAGCAGTACGTC.

This clonotype came up many times. The chain links TRBV4-1 to TRBJ2-3; the D is unclear. The CDR3 has 14 residues. Looked up from germline, CDR1 is MGHRA and CDR2 is YSYEKL. The germline V and J ends were trimmed by 2 bases and 5 bases, with 11 bases remaining between them. CDR3 loop: CASSQPTAIDTQYF. Written as DNA, the CDR3 is TGCGCCAGCAGCCAACCAACAGCCATAGATACGCAGTATTTT.

This clonotype occurred many times. The chain couples TRBV10-2 to TRBJ2-7; no definite D call. The CDR3 sequence is 11 residues long. V shed 2 bases and J shed 6 bases, with 5 bases lying between them. CDR1 is WSHSY, CDR2 SAAADI, per germline. CDR3 nucleotides: TGCGCCAGCAGTGAGGAGAGCGAGCAGTACTTC. It translates to CASSEESEQYF.

The rearrangement joins TRBV28 to TRBJ1-2; D remains unclear. The V gene lost 2 bases and the J gene lost 4 bases, with 11 bases spanning the gap. This CDR3 comprises 14 residues. CDR1 is MDHEN, CDR2 SYDVKM, per germline. The CDR3 sequence is CASSLLSERYGYTF. CDR3 DNA sequence: TGTGCCAGCAGTTTACTATCGGAGCGCTATGGCTACACCTTC.

Remarks on this clonotype: As the CDR3 is not closed by the conserved phenylalanine or tryptophan, this likely results from a read error. The genes are TRBV20-1 and TRBJ2-3; 8 bases match TRBD2. Trimming took 5 bases from V and 0 from J; bases not matched to a gene: 10. From germline, CDR1 is DFQATT and CDR2 SNEGSKA (reference sequence). CDR3 size: 16 residues. The CDR3 DNA reads TGCAGTGCTCCCTCTACTAGCGGATTAAGCACAGATACGCAGTATCTT. It is translated as CSAPSTSGLSTDTQYL.

The V and J genes are TRBV18 and TRBJ2-5; possibly TRBD2 for D (5 bases). The CDR3 has 15 amino acids. V lost 2 bases, J lost 0 bases, and 10 bases lay in between. Germline V gives CDR1 KGHSH, CDR2 LQKENI. CDR3 residues: CASSPTEENQETQYF. As DNA, the CDR3 is TGTGCCAGCTCACCAACGGAGGAGAACCAAGAGACCCAGTACTTC. The complete variable domain, with remaining parts taken from reference TRBV18 and TRBJ2-5, reads NAGVMQNPRHLVRRRGQEARLRCSPMKGHSHVYWYRQLPEEGLKFMVYLQKENIIDESGMPKERFSAEFPKEGPSILRIQQVVRGDSAAYFCASSPTEENQETQYFGPGTRLLVL.

There are many counts of this clonotype. The chain is built from TRBV2 and TRBJ2-2, with D perhaps being TRBD1 or TRBD2 (6 bases each). The V and J ends lost 8 bases and 1 base respectively, with 17 bases between them. Germline V gives CDR1 SNHLY, CDR2 FYNNEI. This CDR3 is 16 amino acids long. This chain's CDR3 is CASRPGAGLNTGELFF. CDR3 nucleotides: TGTGCCAGCCGACCAGGGGCGGGATTGAACACCGGGGAGCTGTTTTTT.

About this clonotype itself: A much larger clone sits a single nucleotide away, making a read error possible. The chain couples TRBV20-1 to TRBJ1-2; possibly TRBD1 for D (6 bases). The CDR3 totals 10 residues. CDR1 is DFQATT, CDR2 SNEGSKA, per germline (reference sequence). The CDR3 bases are TGCAGTGCTACAGCACAGGGCTACTCCTTC. It is translated as CSATAQGYSF.

The chain couples TRBV29-1 to TRBJ2-5, with TRBD1 as a possible D gene (5 bases). The germline V gene has CDR1 SQVTM and CDR2 ANQGSEA. V lost 7 bases to trimming and J lost 2 bases, with 11 bases between them. The CDR3 length is 12 residues. CDR3 loop: CSGGRQQETQYF. Here the CDR3 DNA reads TGCAGCGGGGGCCGCCAACAAGAGACCCAGTACTTC.